These T cell receptor beta chains were read from a single sample in a study of T cell responses to AZD1222 COVID-19 vaccine. Using immunoSEQ multiplex PCR, the repertoire was profiled, and TCRdb retains in-frame clones only, with some absent. Altogether more than 85,000 clones are present, approximately 94% being singletons, with the ten largest covering 2.9%. The sequenced sample was peripheral blood, obtained 28 days after the second AZD1222 dose. These receptors were obtained from an adult who received the AZD1222 COVID-19 vaccine. Both conserved end residues are part of each CDR3. The D gene is left open where the match is weak. The size entry is marked missing in some rows and otherwise reads once, few, many or a size class.

cdr3_nt cdr3_aa j_call v_call clone_size d_call
TGTGCCTTCCGCCGAGGGGGCGGGTACGAGCAGTACTTC CAFRRGGGYEQYF TRBJ2-7 TRBV6-5 NA TRBD1
TGCAGCGTTGGCGGGGGACCCAGCACAGATACGCAGTATTTT CSVGGGPSTDTQYF TRBJ2-3 TRBV29-1 NA TRBD2
TGTGCCAGCAGCCAGGCAGTAGGGGGATCGGTGGAAAAACTGTTTTTT CASSQAVGGSVEKLFF TRBJ1-4 TRBV7-9 NA NA
TGTGCCAGCTCGCCGACTAGCGGGGGTAACACCGGGGAGCTGTTTTTT CASSPTSGGNTGELFF TRBJ2-2 TRBV18 few TRBD2
TGCGCCAGCAGTCAATCGTTGGATGGCTACACCTTC CASSQSLDGYTF TRBJ1-2 TRBV23-1 NA NA
TGTGCCAGCAGCTTGGTGGGACAGGGGAGAGATACGCAGTATTTT CASSLVGQGRDTQYF TRBJ2-3 TRBV5-5 NA TRBD1
TGTGCCAGCAGCTCGACCGGGACAGGCTATGGCTACACCTTC CASSSTGTGYGYTF TRBJ1-2 TRBV3-1/TRBV3-2 NA TRBD1
TGTGCCAGCGCAGCCAAAAACATTCAGTACTTC CASAAKNIQYF TRBJ2-4 TRBV2 NA NA
TGTGCCAGCAGTTGGGGGCGCCTTAACACCGGGGAGCTGTTTTTT CASSWGRLNTGELFF TRBJ2-2 TRBV6-5 NA NA
TGTGCCAGCAGCCAAAAAAATTGGGGGGACAGGGTGAAAAAACTGTTTTTT CASSQKNWGDRVKKLFF TRBJ1-4 TRBV3-1/TRBV3-2 NA TRBD1
TGTGCCACCAGCGGACTAGAAAGGGGGAAACTGTTTTTT CATSGLERGKLFF TRBJ1-4 TRBV15 NA NA
TGTGCCAGCAGTTTCACGGCATATAATTCACCCCTCCACTTT CASSFTAYNSPLHF TRBJ1-6 TRBV27 NA NA
TGTGCCAGCAGCACGGACAGGGAGCTATTGACTGAAGCTTTCTTT CASSTDRELLTEAFF TRBJ1-1 TRBV11-2 NA TRBD1
TGTGCCAGCATCCCCCCAGGGGGGGTTGGGCACACTGAAGCTTTCTTT CASIPPGGVGHTEAFF TRBJ1-1 TRBV2 NA TRBD1
TGTGCCAGCAGCCTCGTGGGGTGGGAGGGCTACACCTTC CASSLVGWEGYTF TRBJ1-2 TRBV5-4 NA NA
TGCAGTGCTAGTGACAGGGTGGTTGAAGCTTTCTTT CSASDRVVEAFF TRBJ1-1 TRBV20-1 NA TRBD1
TGTGCCAGCAGTGGGGTGGAGGAGCCCCAGCATTTT CASSGVEEPQHF TRBJ1-5 TRBV2 NA NA
TGCAGTGCTATGAGTGGAAACACCATATATTTT CSAMSGNTIYF TRBJ1-3 TRBV20-1 NA NA
TGTGCCAGTAGTTCAGGACGGATCAATCAGCCCCAGCATTTT CASSSGRINQPQHF TRBJ1-5 TRBV19 NA NA